Listed here are 32 T cell receptor beta chains from one sample, sequenced in a study of CD8 T cells in Susac syndrome. Random hexamers were used to reverse transcribe an amount of roughly 0.45 to 1 ug RNA. TCRdb re-called the immunoSEQ multiplex PCR reads through MiXCR, storing one row per CDR3 protein. This sample has approximately 140,000 distinct CDR3 sequences, with nearly 95% found just once. Sequencing was performed on CD8+ T cells from PBMCs. Receptor source: a human donor in good health.

This clonotype has a single count. The rearrangement links TRBV30 to TRBJ1-1; D is undetermined. This CDR3 spans 14 amino acids. CDR1 is GTSNPN, CDR2 SVGIG, per germline (reference sequence). The V gene lost 0 bases and the J gene lost 0 bases, with 8 bases spanning the gap. Here the CDR3 DNA reads TGTGCCTGGAGTGTATACGGGGTGAACACTGAAGCTTTCTTT. The encoded protein is CAWSVYGVNTEAFF.

V gene TRBV4-3 combines with J gene TRBJ2-7; possibly TRBD1 or TRBD2 for D (5 bases each). This CDR3 spans 15 amino acids. Germline lookup yields CDR1 LGHNA and CDR2 YSLEER. The V and J ends lost 0 bases and 0 bases respectively, with 9 bases between them. CDR3 bases: TGCGCCAGCAGCCAAGACAGGGAGAGCTCCTACGAGCAGTACTTC. This translates into CASSQDRESSYEQYF.

The V gene is TRBV29-1, the J gene TRBJ2-3; D is unresolved. Germline V gives CDR1 SQVTM, CDR2 ANQGSEA. The germline V and J ends were trimmed by 4 bases and 4 bases, with 9 bases remaining between them. The CDR3 has 12 amino acids. CDR3 nucleotides: TGCAGCGTTGTTGGCATACCAGATACGCAGTATTTT. This encodes CSVVGIPDTQYF.

The rearrangement links TRBV28 to TRBJ2-7; 10 bases fit TRBD2. With 7 bases clipped from V and 4 bases from J, the junction kept 13 bases outside the gene matches. This CDR3 has 16 residues. Germline assignment: CDR1 MDHEN and CDR2 SYDVKM. The CDR3 loop is CASTLGGASGGYEQYF. In DNA, the CDR3 is TGTGCCAGCACCCTCGGCGGGGCTAGCGGGGGTTACGAGCAGTACTTC.

This chain joins TRBV27 and TRBJ2-7; D tentatively reads TRBD1 or TRBD2 (5 bases each). Germline values: CDR1 MNHEY, CDR2 SMNVEV (reference sequence). V was pared by 4 bases and J by 0 bases, with 10 bases between. The CDR3 is 14 amino acids. CDR3 amino acids: CASSSPGASYEQYF. CDR3 sequence (DNA): TGTGCCAGCAGTTCACCCGGGGCCTCCTACGAGCAGTACTTC.

The CDR3 coding sequence is TGTGCCAGCAGCTTCGACAGGGGCTATGGCTACACCTTC. Amino acid sequence: CASSFDRGYGYTF. The chain couples TRBV11-2 to TRBJ1-2; 8 nucleotides agree with TRBD1. V lost 3 bases to trimming and J lost 4 bases; unmatched junction nucleotides: 1. The germline V gene has CDR1 SGHAT and CDR2 FQNNGV. The CDR3 runs to 13 residues.

V gene TRBV27 combines with J gene TRBJ2-3; D unclear. V was cut by 2 bases and J by 2 bases, with 8 bases left in between. The germline V gene has CDR1 MNHEY and CDR2 SMNVEV (reference sequence). The CDR3 length is 14 residues. CDR3 DNA: TGTGCCAGCAGTTTAGGCTTCCTCACAGATACGCAGTATTTT. Its protein is CASSLGFLTDTQYF.

CDR3 bases: TGTGCCACCAGTGATTTCGGCCAGGGAATTTATGGCTACACCTTC. It encodes CATSDFGQGIYGYTF. The chain employs TRBV24-1 and TRBJ1-2, with TRBD1 as a possible D gene (5 bases). CDR1 and CDR2 from the germline V gene are KGHDR and SFDVKD. Trimming removed 1 base at V and 5 bases at J, with 13 bases between. The CDR3 totals 15 residues.

The chain links TRBV24-1 to TRBJ2-1; weak D call: TRBD1 (5 bases). Germline V gives CDR1 KGHDR, CDR2 SFDVKD. CDR3 length: 14 residues. Trimming removed 1 base from V and 4 bases from J, with 7 bases in between. The CDR3 bases are TGTGCCACCAGTGATTTCGCAGGGTACAATGAGCAGTTCTTC. Its translation: CATSDFAGYNEQFF.

This chain joins TRBV5-6 and TRBJ1-2; D gene uncertain. Trimming cost V 1 base and J 2 bases, with 12 bases left between them. The germline V gene has CDR1 SGHDT and CDR2 YYEEEE. This CDR3 spans 15 amino acids. The CDR3 protein is CASSLIGYPNYGYTF. CDR3 in DNA: TGTGCCAGCAGCTTGATCGGTTATCCAAACTATGGCTACACCTTC.

J is TRBJ2-3 and V is TRBV5-1; 10 bases fit TRBD2. Trimming cost V 3 bases and J 6 bases; bases outside gene matches: 7. CDR3 length: 15 amino acids. Germline values: CDR1 SGHRS, CDR2 YFSETQ. The CDR3 coding sequence is TGCGCCAGCAGCTCCCTTCAGCGGGAGGGCGATACGCAGTATTTT. Its protein product is CASSSLQREGDTQYF.

This chain uses TRBV15 with TRBJ2-7; 7 nucleotides line up with TRBD2. Germline values: CDR1 LNHNV, CDR2 YYDKDF (reference sequence). The CDR3 has 15 residues. Germline trimming cut 1 base from V and 2 bases from J; bases unmatched to any gene: 5. Here the CDR3 reads CATSRVREIAYEQYF. The CDR3, as DNA: TGTGCCACCAGCAGAGTGCGGGAGATAGCCTACGAGCAGTACTTC.

This chain links TRBV29-1 with TRBJ1-2, with a weak D call TRBD1 (5 bases). The CDR3 extends over 14 amino acids. Germline CDR1 is SQVTM and CDR2 is ANQGSEA. With 5 bases removed from V and 7 bases from J, the gap between germline ends came to 20 bases. The CDR3 loop is CSVPLKGAGSGYTF. The CDR3 bases are TGCAGCGTTCCGCTCAAAGGGGCAGGGTCTGGCTACACCTTC.

This clonotype was seen just once. This chain links TRBV20-1 with TRBJ2-7; D remains unclear. V lost 0 bases to trimming and J lost 4 bases, with 13 bases between them. The CDR3 extends over 14 amino acids. The germline gives CDR1 DFQATT, CDR2 SNEGSKA (reference sequence). Here the CDR3 reads CSAREYDTLYEQYF. The CDR3 DNA reads TGCAGTGCTAGAGAGTACGACACCTTGTACGAGCAGTACTTC.

The chain joins TRBV4-1 to TRBJ2-5, with 11 bases fitting TRBD2. The germline V gene encodes CDR1 MGHRA and CDR2 YSYEKL. The CDR3 covers 17 residues. J gave up 6 bases and V 0 bases, and 9 bases lay outside the gene matches. The CDR3 sequence is CASSQDPTSGSGKTQYF. CDR3 DNA sequence: TGCGCCAGCAGCCAAGATCCTACTAGCGGGAGTGGGAAGACCCAGTACTTC.

The genes are TRBV19 and TRBJ2-3; no clear D gene. Germline V gene lookup returns CDR1 LNHDA and CDR2 SQIVND (reference sequence). The CDR3 has 13 amino acids. Trimming removed 3 bases from V and 2 bases from J, with 6 bases in between. The CDR3 sequence: CASSMIITDTQYF. Here the CDR3 DNA reads TGTGCCAGTAGTATGATCATCACAGATACGCAGTATTTT.

V is TRBV29-1 and J is TRBJ1-4; 8 bases align to TRBD1. Germline CDR1 and CDR2: SQVTM and ANQGSEA. The CDR3 length is 16 residues. The V gene end was trimmed by 0 bases and the J gene end by 7 bases; junction bases not matched to a gene: 10. CDR3 nucleotide sequence: TGCAGCGTTGAAGATGACGGGGACAGGCGTGGTGAAAAACTGTTTTTT. It codes for CSVEDDGDRRGEKLFF. Using reference TRBV29-1 and TRBJ1-4 for the parts outside the CDR3, the full variable domain is SAVISQKPSRDICQRGTSLTIQCQVDSQVTMMFWYRQQPGQSLTLIATANQGSEATYESGFVIDKFPISRPNLTFSTLTVSNMSPEDSSIYLCSVEDDGDRRGEKLFFGSGTQLSVL.

The rearrangement joins TRBV20-1 to TRBJ1-5, with TRBD1 matching over 9 bases. The CDR3 runs 16 residues. J gave up 7 bases and V 6 bases, and 16 bases lay outside the gene matches. Germline V gene lookup returns CDR1 DFQATT and CDR2 SNEGSKA (reference sequence). The CDR3 protein is CSAVRAGQGFVQPQHF. The CDR3 nucleotides are TGCAGTGCCGTCAGGGCCGGACAGGGGTTTGTGCAGCCCCAGCATTTT.

The gene calls are TRBV29-1 and TRBJ2-7; the D is unclear. CDR1 SQVTM and CDR2 ANQGSEA come from the germline V gene. The V gene lost 5 bases and the J gene lost 6 bases, with 11 bases spanning the gap. The CDR3 is made up of 11 amino acids. CDR3 loop: CSVWVDGEQYF. The CDR3 coding sequence is TGCAGCGTTTGGGTTGACGGCGAGCAGTACTTC.

This sequence joins TRBV5-6 and TRBJ2-1; no clear D. Trimming shortened V by 4 bases and J by 3 bases, and 11 bases separated the two germline ends. The CDR3 is 14 residues long. The germline CDR1 and CDR2 sequences are SGHDT and YYEEEE. CDR3 sequence (DNA): TGTGCCAGCAGCCGGCTTTCATTCTACAATGAGCAGTTCTTC. As protein: CASSRLSFYNEQFF. Full variable domain (outside the CDR3, taken from reference TRBV5-6 and TRBJ2-1): DAGVTQSPTHLIKTRGQQVTLRCSPKSGHDTVSWYQQALGQGPQFIFQYYEEEERQRGNFPDRFSGHQFPNYSSELNVNALLLGDSALYLCASSRLSFYNEQFFGPGTRLTVL.

The rearrangement joins TRBV7-9 to TRBJ2-3; no reliable D call. Germline V gene data show CDR1 as SEHNR and CDR2 as FQNEAQ (reference sequence). V was trimmed by 5 bases and J by 11 bases, leaving 14 bases between them. This CDR3 region has 12 residues. The CDR3 DNA sequence: TGTGCCAGCAGCCTCGGGTTCGATCAGCAGTATTTT. It specifies CASSLGFDQQYF.

In DNA, the CDR3 is TGTGCCAGCAGCTGGGGGGGCGACGAGCAGTACTTC. Translating it yields CASSWGGDEQYF. The chain joins TRBV7-9 to TRBJ2-7; TRBD2 might be the D (7 bases). This CDR3 is 12 amino acids long. The germline CDR1 and CDR2 sequences are SEHNR and FQNEAQ (reference sequence). V gave up 4 bases and J gave up 5 bases, with 9 bases separating them.

J is TRBJ2-3 and V is TRBV7-2; TRBD2 matches at 9 bases. This CDR3 has 19 residues. Germline V CDR1 and CDR2: SGHTA, FQGNSA. Trimming took 2 bases from V and 0 from J; bases not matched to a gene: 12. The CDR3 DNA reads as TGTGCCAGCAGCTTATCGCTAGCTAGCGGGGTCGCTAGCACAGATACGCAGTATTTT. It is translated as CASSLSLASGVASTDTQYF.

The chain uses TRBV27 and TRBJ2-7; D is undetermined. Germline assignment: CDR1 MNHEY and CDR2 SMNVEV (reference sequence). V was shortened by 4 bases and J by 0 bases, with 10 bases between the two germline ends. The CDR3 loop spans 14 amino acids. The CDR3 sequence is CASSWAVNSYEQYF. CDR3 in DNA: TGTGCCAGCAGTTGGGCTGTCAACTCCTACGAGCAGTACTTC.

The CDR3 protein is CASSPHWDTQYF. The CDR3 nucleotides read TGTGCCAGCAGCCCCCATTGGGATACGCAGTATTTT. This chain joins TRBV3-1 and TRBJ2-3; D unclear. CDR3 size: 12 residues. Germline CDR1 and CDR2: LGHDT and YNNKEL (reference sequence). Trimming shortened V by 4 bases and J by 6 bases, and 8 bases separated the two germline ends.

The chain links TRBV29-1 to TRBJ2-3; TRBD2 matches 9 bases. This CDR3 is built from 14 residues. CDR1 is SQVTM and CDR2 is ANQGSEA in the germline V gene. Trimming removed 1 base from V and 8 bases from J; junction bases left unmatched: 7. As DNA, the CDR3 is TGCAGCGTTGAAGGGTTTAGCGGGAGTGTTACGCAGTATTTT. Protein: CSVEGFSGSVTQYF.

The J gene is TRBJ1-2, the V gene TRBV29-1; D is undetermined. The CDR3 runs to 11 residues. The germline gives CDR1 SQVTM, CDR2 ANQGSEA. V was clipped by 4 bases and J by 7 bases, with 10 bases between them. The CDR3 DNA sequence: TGCAGCGTTGGAACCGAGTTTGGCTACACCTTC. Protein sequence: CSVGTEFGYTF.

V gene TRBV28 combines with J gene TRBJ2-1, with 9 nucleotides matching TRBD2. Trimming took 3 bases from V and 8 from J; bases not matched to a gene: 8. The CDR3 has 15 amino acids. CDR1 MDHEN and CDR2 SYDVKM come from the germline V gene. The CDR3, as DNA: TGTGCCAGCAGTTTCGGCGGCGGGAGGGGCCATGAGCAGTTCTTC. It specifies CASSFGGGRGHEQFF. The variable domain in full, with the rest retrieved from reference TRBV28 and TRBJ2-1, is DVKVTQSSRYLVKRTGEKVFLECVQDMDHENMFWYRQDPGLGLRLIYFSYDVKMKEKGDIPEGYSVSREKKERFSLILESASTNQTSMYLCASSFGGGRGHEQFFGPGTRLTVL.

The chain uses TRBV19 and TRBJ2-1, with D perhaps TRBD1 or TRBD2 (6 bases each). There are 13 residues in the CDR3. Germline assignment: CDR1 LNHDA and CDR2 SQIVND (reference sequence). Trimming pared 7 bases from V and 7 bases from J, leaving 14 bases between. The CDR3 DNA is TGTGCCAGTATGGAGGGGGTAGTAAATGAGCAGTTCTTC. It translates to CASMEGVVNEQFF.

This chain joins TRBV28 and TRBJ2-7; TRBD1 matches at 10 bases. Germline loops: CDR1 MDHEN, CDR2 SYDVKM. This CDR3 region has 14 residues. J lost 4 bases, V lost 2 bases, and 2 bases had no gene match. The CDR3 nucleotides are TGTGCCAGCAGTTTAGTGGGACAGGGGTACGAGCAGTACTTC. The encoded protein is CASSLVGQGYEQYF.

This clonotype occurred once. The chain uses TRBV29-1 and TRBJ2-3; D unresolved. Germline V gene sequence: CDR1 SQVTM, CDR2 ANQGSEA. The CDR3 consists of 14 residues. Trimming shortened V by 6 bases and J by 0 bases, and 13 bases separated the two germline ends. In nucleotides, the CDR3 is TGCAGCGTCTCCCTCTCCGGGAGCACAGATACGCAGTATTTT. Amino acids: CSVSLSGSTDTQYF.

V is TRBV29-1 and J is TRBJ1-1; the D gene is possibly TRBD1 (6 bases). Germline V gives CDR1 SQVTM, CDR2 ANQGSEA. Trimming took off 6 bases at V and 7 bases at J, with 21 bases between the two ends. CDR3 length: 14 amino acids. DNA for the CDR3: TGCAGCGTCCCGTCGACTTTGGGGGGCGGTGAAGCTTTCTTT. Translated, it gives CSVPSTLGGGEAFF. Using reference TRBV29-1 and TRBJ1-1 for the parts outside the CDR3, the full variable domain is SAVISQKPSRDICQRGTSLTIQCQVDSQVTMMFWYRQQPGQSLTLIATANQGSEATYESGFVIDKFPISRPNLTFSTLTVSNMSPEDSSIYLCSVPSTLGGGEAFFGQGTRLTVV.